The clone carrying this TCR delta chain is classed as medium-sized. The length of the CDR3 is 19 residues. V lost 3 bases and J lost 0, with 25 bases in between. Germline CDR1 and CDR2: GEAIGNYY and EKD. This entry is derived from a study of gamma-delta T cells after stem cell transplantation. TCRdb ran CATT on the RT-PCR reads. Of some 2,500 delta-chain clones in the sample, approximately 3% were seen once. The V gene is TRDV2, the J gene TRDJ1; D gene ambiguous. The material sequenced was gamma-delta T cells. The sequence was collected from a human donor. It is not recorded whose cells these are; they may come from a transplant donor. The CDR3 is CACDALTPRLGRDTDKLIF. The CDR3 coding sequence is TGTGCCTGTGACGCTTTAACTCCCCGCCTTGGACGCGACACCGATAAACTCATCTTT.